The text below deals with one T cell receptor beta chain. Its antigen is undetermined. This entry belongs to a study of CD8 T cells in ankylosing spondylitis. TCRdb redid the calling of the 5' RACE reads with MiXCR, one entry per CDR3 protein. The sample shows a few hundred thousand distinct CDR3 sequences, 17% of them seen only once. Points from the study as a whole: A TCR beta motif of 7 to 9 highly homologous variants seemed to mark ankylosing spondylitis blood.

Germline CDR1 SGHTA, CDR2 FQGNSA. The CDR3 contains 15 residues. V was clipped by 1 base and J by 2 bases, with 12 bases between them. The receptor comes from a male donor with ankylosing spondylitis. The V and J genes are TRBV7-2 and TRBJ2-7; D might be TRBD2 (6 bases). Specimen: blood, either unsorted or a sorted T cell fraction (not recorded which). The CDR3 reads CASSLGSSATYEQYF. The CDR3 DNA sequence: TGTGCCAGCAGCTTAGGATCTAGCGCTACCTACGAGCAGTACTTC.